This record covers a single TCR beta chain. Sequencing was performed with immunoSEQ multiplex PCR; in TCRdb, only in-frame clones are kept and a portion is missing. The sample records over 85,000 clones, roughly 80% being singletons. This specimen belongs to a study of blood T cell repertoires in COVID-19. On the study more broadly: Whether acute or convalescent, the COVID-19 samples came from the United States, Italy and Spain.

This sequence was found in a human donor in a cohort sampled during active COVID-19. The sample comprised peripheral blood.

The CDR3 protein is CASSVRGGNTEAFF. CDR3 nucleotides: TGTGCCAGCAGTGTGAGGGGAGGGAACACTGAAGCTTTCTTT. The V gene is TRBV2, the J gene TRBJ1-1; possibly TRBD1 for D (5 bases). This CDR3 is 14 amino acids long. The V and J ends lost 4 bases and 1 base respectively, with 10 bases between them. From germline, CDR1 is SNHLY and CDR2 FYNNEI.